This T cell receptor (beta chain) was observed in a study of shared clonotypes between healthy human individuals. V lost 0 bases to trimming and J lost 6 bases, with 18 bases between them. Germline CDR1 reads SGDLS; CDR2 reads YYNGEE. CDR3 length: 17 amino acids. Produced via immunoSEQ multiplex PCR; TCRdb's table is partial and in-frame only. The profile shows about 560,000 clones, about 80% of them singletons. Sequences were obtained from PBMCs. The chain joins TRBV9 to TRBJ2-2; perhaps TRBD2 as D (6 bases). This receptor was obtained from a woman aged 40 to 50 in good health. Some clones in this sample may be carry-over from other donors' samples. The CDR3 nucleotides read TGTGCCAGCAGCGTAGGGGCGGGAACTACACGGGCCGGGGAGCTGTTTTTT. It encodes CASSVGAGTTRAGELFF.